This entry lists 17 T cell receptor beta chains sequenced from one sample in a study of Graves' ophthalmopathy and Graves' hyperthyroidism. Beta-chain TCR CDR3 regions were amplified from RNA transcripts. The authors performed first-round RT-PCR with HTBI primers and then a second-round multiplex PCR. TCRdb ran MiXCR on the multiplex PCR reads and lists one entry per CDR3 protein. The sample lists approximately 700,000 distinct CDR3 sequences; roughly two fifths were seen once. Sequenced: peripheral blood. The receptor set was obtained from an adult man with Graves' ophthalmopathy.

The V and J genes are TRBV5-6 and TRBJ1-1; no clear D gene. The CDR3 totals 13 residues. Germline assignment: CDR1 SGHDT and CDR2 YYEEEE. The V end was cut by 10 bases, the J end by 1 base, with 14 bases between. The CDR3 is CAWVPAANTEAFF. The CDR3 DNA reads TGTGCCTGGGTACCGGCAGCGAACACTGAAGCTTTCTTT.

CDR3 coding DNA: TGCAGCGTTGAAGATATTTGGCATGGCTACACCTTC. Its translation: CSVEDIWHGYTF. This chain links TRBV29-1 with TRBJ1-2, with D unresolved. V lost 0 bases and J lost 6, with 8 bases in between. The germline V gene has CDR1 SQVTM and CDR2 ANQGSEA. The CDR3 totals 12 residues.

This clonotype was counted many times. The V and J genes are TRBV15 and TRBJ1-6; 9 positions match TRBD1. Germline V gene sequence: CDR1 LNHNV, CDR2 YYDKDF (reference sequence). The CDR3 is made up of 14 amino acids. Losses at the gene ends were 5 bases for V and 10 bases for J; bases not matched to a gene: 6. The chain's CDR3 is CATSRDREKSPLHF. CDR3 DNA sequence: TGTGCCACCAGCCGGGACAGGGAAAAATCACCCCTCCACTTT.

The chain is built from TRBV27 and TRBJ1-1, with no clear D. V lost 6 bases and J 2 bases, leaving 13 bases between the germline ends. Germline V CDR1 and CDR2: MNHEY, SMNVEV (reference sequence). This CDR3 comprises 14 residues. The CDR3 reads CASSSFDTNTEAFF. CDR3 in DNA: TGTGCCAGCAGCTCATTCGACACAAACACTGAAGCTTTCTTT.

This clonotype was detected ten times or more. The genes are TRBV7-2 and TRBJ1-2, with D possibly matching TRBD1 (5 bases). Trimming removed 0 bases at V and 0 bases at J, with 8 bases between. The germline CDR1 and CDR2 sequences are SGHTA and FQGNSA. The CDR3 consists of 15 residues. The CDR3, as DNA: TGTGCCAGCAGCTTAGCGCAGGGAGCTAACTATGGCTACACCTTC. Protein sequence: CASSLAQGANYGYTF.

Worth noting for this clonotype: A much larger clone lies a single base off, so this may be a read error. This likely comes from a read error, as the CDR3 has no conserved phenylalanine or tryptophan at its end. The chain carries TRBV4-3 and TRBJ1-6, with D hard to call. V lost 6 bases, J lost 0 bases, and 3 bases lay in between. Per germline, CDR1 LGHNA and CDR2 YSLEER. The CDR3 contains 13 residues. The CDR3 DNA is TGCGCCAGCAGTAGCTCCTATAATTCACCCCTCCACTCT. Translation: CASSSSYNSPLHS.

To note about this clonotype: One end of the junction is discordant with germline, which a read error may explain. CDR3 loop: CTSSLPTGIYGYTF. CDR3 DNA: TGTACCAGCAGCTTGCCGACAGGGATCTATGGCTACACCTTC. This chain links TRBV5-6 with TRBJ1-2, with 7 nucleotides matching TRBD1. Germline CDR1 reads SGHDT; CDR2 reads YYEEEE. CDR3 size: 14 residues. The whole variable domain, remainder taken from reference TRBV5-6 and TRBJ1-2, is DAGVTQSPTHLIKTRGQQVTLRCSPKSGHDTVSWYQQALGQGPQFIFQYYEEEERQRGNFPDRFSGHQFPNYSSELNVNALLLGDSALYLCTSSLPTGIYGYTFGSGTRLTVV.

This clonotype was recorded many times. The chain has TRBV25-1 and TRBJ1-2, with a weak D call TRBD1 (5 bases). The length of the CDR3 is 13 residues. V lost 6 bases to trimming and J lost 4 bases, with 12 bases between them. Germline V CDR1 and CDR2: MGHDK, SYGVNS. CDR3: CASSHEGTYGYTF. The CDR3 nucleotides read TGTGCCAGCAGCCACGAGGGGACCTATGGCTACACCTTC.

Worth noting for this clonotype: A read error may explain this, as a much larger clone is one base away. V usage is TRBV19 and J usage is TRBJ2-5; TRBD2 agrees at 7 bases. Germline CDR1 is LNHDA and CDR2 is SQIVND (reference sequence). Losses at the gene ends were 7 bases for V and 1 base for J; bases not matched to a gene: 6. This CDR3 has 14 amino acids. CDR3 loop: CASTPAGFQETQYF. The CDR3 DNA is TGTGCCAGTACCCCAGCGGGATTCCAAGAGACCCAGTACTTC.

This sequence joins TRBV7-6 and TRBJ2-7; TRBD2 might be the D (6 bases). Trimming stripped 5 bases from V and 6 bases from J, with 14 bases between. Looked up from germline, CDR1 is SGHVS and CDR2 is FNYEAQ. The CDR3 covers 13 residues. CDR3 bases: TGTGCCAGCAGCCCTGGCGGGATTAGCGAGCAGTACTTC. Translation gives CASSPGGISEQYF.

This chain uses TRBV7-9 with TRBJ2-7; TRBD2 might be the D (6 bases). Germline loops: CDR1 SEHNR, CDR2 FQNEAQ (reference sequence). With 5 bases removed from V and 2 bases from J, the gap between germline ends came to 13 bases. The CDR3 consists of 14 residues. The CDR3 here is CASSPTGLPYEQYF. The CDR3 region has the DNA TGTGCCAGCAGCCCCACGGGACTCCCCTACGAGCAGTACTTC.

The sample holds many counts of this clonotype. The genes are TRBV29-1 and TRBJ1-2, with D uncertain. Deletions cut 7 bases from V and 4 bases from J, with 16 bases between. Germline V lookup: CDR1 SQVTM, CDR2 ANQGSEA. The CDR3 totals 13 residues. CDR3 loop: CSARLQDFYGYTF. The CDR3 DNA sequence: TGCAGCGCGCGCCTCCAGGATTTCTATGGCTACACCTTC.

In this sample, this clonotype turned up many times. V is TRBV7-3 and J is TRBJ2-5; D tentatively reads TRBD1 or TRBD2 (5 bases each). V shed 9 bases and J shed 1 base, with 15 bases lying between them. The CDR3 length is 14 residues. Germline V gene data show CDR1 as SGHTA and CDR2 as FQGTGA. CDR3 bases: TGTGCCAGTTCCCGGGACGGAATCCAAGAGACCCAGTACTTC. Translating it yields CASSRDGIQETQYF.

In its sample, this clonotype was seen a few times. The chain has TRBV19 and TRBJ1-2; D not certain. V was cut by 0 bases and J by 3 bases, with 11 bases left in between. CDR1 LNHDA and CDR2 SQIVND come from the germline V gene (reference sequence). This CDR3 has 15 residues. This chain's CDR3 is CASSIDRGGYYGYTF. The CDR3 coding sequence is TGTGCCAGTAGTATAGATCGGGGAGGGTACTATGGCTACACCTTC.

Details on this clonotype: This may come from a read error, since a much larger clone is one base off. The missing conserved phenylalanine or tryptophan at the end of this CDR3 makes a read error likely. V gene TRBV6-1 combines with J gene TRBJ1-1, with no clear D. The CDR3 is made up of 15 amino acids. Trimming pared 6 bases from V and 0 bases from J, leaving 14 bases between. Germline V gene data show CDR1 as MNHNS and CDR2 as SASEGT. The CDR3, as DNA: TGTGCCAGCAGCCCGGACCGTCGCATGAACACTGAAGCTTTCCTT. As protein: CASSPDRRMNTEAFL.

This clonotype was counted a few times. A much larger clone lies one base from this, so it may be a read error. The conserved phenylalanine or tryptophan is not found at the CDR3 terminus, so this likely reflects a read error. J is TRBJ2-5 and V is TRBV20-1; D is unclear. Germline V CDR1 and CDR2: DFQATT, SNEGSKA (reference sequence). This CDR3 has 13 residues. V was shortened by 2 bases and J by 5 bases, with 12 bases between the two germline ends. The CDR3 protein is CSARLTTGETQYV. In DNA form, the CDR3 reads TGCAGTGCTAGACTCACAACCGGCGAGACCCAGTACGTC.

This chain joins TRBV7-8 and TRBJ2-7; 7 nucleotides align to TRBD1. The trim removed 5 bases at V and 0 bases at J, leaving 19 bases unmatched. CDR3 length: 19 amino acids. Per the germline V gene, CDR1 is SGHVS and CDR2 is FQNEAQ. Here the CDR3 reads CASSPERHRDSENSYEQYF. For the CDR3, the DNA is TGTGCCAGCAGCCCCGAAAGGCATAGGGACAGTGAAAACTCCTACGAGCAGTACTTC.